This T cell receptor (beta chain) was sequenced during a study of T cell responses to AZD1222 COVID-19 vaccine. About the study: The study pooled second doses at about 4 or about 12 weeks.

The CDR3 totals 15 residues. Trimming cost V 2 bases and J 1 base, with 12 bases left between them. Germline V gives CDR1 MNHEY, CDR2 SMNVEV (reference sequence). The study's findings and limits: Every sample of the repertoires postdated the peak T cell response. The study found vaccine-associated CD4 TCRs spanning spike, dominant at 160-218 and 743-854. Females outnumbered males among donors, who were mostly white British; clonal diversity was possibly underestimated.

As regards this clone: Its antigen is unidentified.

The repertoire was sequenced with immunoSEQ multiplex PCR; TCRdb's copy has only in-frame clones and lacks some. The sample yields 150,000 to 190,000 clones, 90% seen once. This sequence joins TRBV27 and TRBJ2-7; possible D gene TRBD1, 5 bases. The receptor was isolated from an adult in good health. The starting material was peripheral blood, obtained on day 0 of AZD1222 vaccination. The CDR3 region is CASSLKPSGSYEQYF. The CDR3 DNA reads TGTGCCAGCAGTTTAAAACCGTCAGGGTCCTACGAGCAGTACTTC.